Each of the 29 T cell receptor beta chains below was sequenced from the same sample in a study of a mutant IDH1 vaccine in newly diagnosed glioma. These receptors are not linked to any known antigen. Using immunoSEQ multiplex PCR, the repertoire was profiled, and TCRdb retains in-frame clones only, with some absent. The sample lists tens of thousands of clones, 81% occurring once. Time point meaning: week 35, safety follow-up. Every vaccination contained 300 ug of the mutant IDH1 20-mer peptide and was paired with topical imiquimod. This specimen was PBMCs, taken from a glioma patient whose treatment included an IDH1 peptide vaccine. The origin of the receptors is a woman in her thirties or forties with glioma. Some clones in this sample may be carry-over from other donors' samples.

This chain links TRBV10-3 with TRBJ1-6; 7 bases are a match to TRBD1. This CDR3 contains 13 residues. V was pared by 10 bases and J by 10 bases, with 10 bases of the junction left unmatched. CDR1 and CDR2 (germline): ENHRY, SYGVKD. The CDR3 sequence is CATTTGKVSPLHF. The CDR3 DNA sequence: TGTGCCACCACGACAGGGAAGGTGTCACCCCTCCACTTT.

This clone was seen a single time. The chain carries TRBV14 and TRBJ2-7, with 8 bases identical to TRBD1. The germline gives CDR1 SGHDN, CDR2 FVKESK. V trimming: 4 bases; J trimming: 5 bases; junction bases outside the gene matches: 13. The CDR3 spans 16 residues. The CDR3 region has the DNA TGTGCCAGCAGCCCACAAGGACAGGGAGGTCTCCACGAGCAGTACTTC. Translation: CASSPQGQGGLHEQYF. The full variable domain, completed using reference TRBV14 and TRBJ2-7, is EAGVTQFPSHSVIEKGQTVTLRCDPISGHDNLYWYRRVMGKEIKFLLHFVKESKQDESGMPNNRFLAERTGGTYSTLKVQPAELEDSGVYFCASSPQGQGGLHEQYFGPGTRLTVT.

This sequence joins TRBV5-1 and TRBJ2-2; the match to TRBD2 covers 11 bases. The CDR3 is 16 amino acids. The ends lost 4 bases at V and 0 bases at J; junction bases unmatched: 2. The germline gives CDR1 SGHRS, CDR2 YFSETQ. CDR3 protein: CASSRTSGPNTGELFF. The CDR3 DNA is TGCGCCAGCAGCCGGACTAGCGGGCCGAACACCGGGGAGCTGTTTTTT.

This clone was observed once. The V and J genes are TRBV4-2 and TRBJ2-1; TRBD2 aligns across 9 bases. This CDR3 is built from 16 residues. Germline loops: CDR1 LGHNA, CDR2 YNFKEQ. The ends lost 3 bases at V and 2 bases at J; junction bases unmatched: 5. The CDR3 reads CASSQTLAGAYNEQFF. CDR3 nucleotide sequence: TGTGCCAGCAGCCAGACCTTAGCGGGGGCCTACAATGAGCAGTTCTTC.

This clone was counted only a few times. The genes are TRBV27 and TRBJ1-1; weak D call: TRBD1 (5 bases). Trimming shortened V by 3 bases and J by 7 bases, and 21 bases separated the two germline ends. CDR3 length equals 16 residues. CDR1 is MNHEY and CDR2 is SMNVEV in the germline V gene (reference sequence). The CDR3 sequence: CASSLVLGGRIGEAFF. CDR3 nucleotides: TGTGCCAGCAGTTTGGTTTTGGGGGGTAGAATTGGTGAAGCTTTCTTT.

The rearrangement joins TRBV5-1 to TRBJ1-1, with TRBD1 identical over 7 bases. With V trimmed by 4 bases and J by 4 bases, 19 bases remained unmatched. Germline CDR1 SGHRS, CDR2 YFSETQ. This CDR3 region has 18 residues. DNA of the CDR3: TGCGCCAGCAGCAACCTAGAGACAGGGCCTCGCATCAGCACTGAAGCTTTCTTT. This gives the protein CASSNLETGPRISTEAFF.

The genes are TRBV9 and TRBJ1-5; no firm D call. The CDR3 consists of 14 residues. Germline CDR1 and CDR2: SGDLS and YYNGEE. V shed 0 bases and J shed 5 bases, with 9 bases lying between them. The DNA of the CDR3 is TGTGCCAGCAGCGTAGGCAGCAAAGATCAGCCCCAGCATTTT. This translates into CASSVGSKDQPQHF.

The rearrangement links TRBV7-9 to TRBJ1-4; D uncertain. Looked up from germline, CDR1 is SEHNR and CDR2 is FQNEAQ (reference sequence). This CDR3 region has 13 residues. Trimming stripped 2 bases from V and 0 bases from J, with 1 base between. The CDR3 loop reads CASSLTTNEKLFF. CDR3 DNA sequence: TGTGCCAGCAGCTTAACAACTAATGAAAAACTGTTTTTT. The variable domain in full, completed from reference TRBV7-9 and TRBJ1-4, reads DTGVSQNPRHKITKRGQNVTFRCDPISEHNRLYWYRQTLGQGPEFLTYFQNEAQLEKSRLLSDRFSAERPKGSFSTLEIQRTEQGDSAMYLCASSLTTNEKLFFGSGTQLSVL.

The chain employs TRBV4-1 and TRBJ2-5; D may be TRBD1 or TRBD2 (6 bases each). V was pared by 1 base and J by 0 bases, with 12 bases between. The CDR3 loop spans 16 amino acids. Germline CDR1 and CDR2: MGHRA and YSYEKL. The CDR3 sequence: CASSQGSGAYQETQYF. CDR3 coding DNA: TGCGCCAGCAGCCAAGGGTCGGGGGCGTACCAAGAGACCCAGTACTTC.

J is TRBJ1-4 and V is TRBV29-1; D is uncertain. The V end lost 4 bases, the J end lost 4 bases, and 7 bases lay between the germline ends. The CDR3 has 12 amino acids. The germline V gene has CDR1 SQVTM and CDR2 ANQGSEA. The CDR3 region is CSVARSNEKLFF. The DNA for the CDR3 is TGCAGCGTTGCACGGAGTAATGAAAAACTGTTTTTT.

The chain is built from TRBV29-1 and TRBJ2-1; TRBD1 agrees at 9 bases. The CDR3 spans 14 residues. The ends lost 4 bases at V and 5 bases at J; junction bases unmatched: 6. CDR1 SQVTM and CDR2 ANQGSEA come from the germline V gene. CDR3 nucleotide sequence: TGCAGCGTTGGGACAGGGGTTCTTGACAATGAGCAGTTCTTC. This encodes CSVGTGVLDNEQFF.

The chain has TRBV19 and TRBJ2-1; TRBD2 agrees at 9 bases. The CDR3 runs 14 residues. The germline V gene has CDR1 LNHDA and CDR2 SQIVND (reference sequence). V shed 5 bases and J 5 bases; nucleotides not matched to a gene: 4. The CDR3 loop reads CASSLRGGDNEQFF. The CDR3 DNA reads TGTGCCAGTAGTCTCCGCGGGGGGGACAATGAGCAGTTCTTC.

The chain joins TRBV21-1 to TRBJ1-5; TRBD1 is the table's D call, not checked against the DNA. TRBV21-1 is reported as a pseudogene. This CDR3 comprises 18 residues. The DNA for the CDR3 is TGTGCCAGCTCTCAAGAACTCAGGGGTTGTTTTAGCAATCAGCCCCAGCATTTT. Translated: CASSQELRGCFSNQPQHF.

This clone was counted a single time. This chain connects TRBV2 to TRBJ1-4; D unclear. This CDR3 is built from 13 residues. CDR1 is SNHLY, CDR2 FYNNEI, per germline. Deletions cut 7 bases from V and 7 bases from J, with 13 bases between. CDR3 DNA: TGTGCCAGCATCTCGAACGGGGTTGAAAAACTGTTTTTT. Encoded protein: CASISNGVEKLFF.

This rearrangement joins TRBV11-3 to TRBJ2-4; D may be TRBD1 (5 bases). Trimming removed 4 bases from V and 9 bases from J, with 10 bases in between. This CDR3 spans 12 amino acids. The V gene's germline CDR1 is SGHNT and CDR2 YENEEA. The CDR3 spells CASSSDRLIQYF. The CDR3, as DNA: TGTGCCAGCAGCTCCGACAGACTCATTCAGTACTTC.

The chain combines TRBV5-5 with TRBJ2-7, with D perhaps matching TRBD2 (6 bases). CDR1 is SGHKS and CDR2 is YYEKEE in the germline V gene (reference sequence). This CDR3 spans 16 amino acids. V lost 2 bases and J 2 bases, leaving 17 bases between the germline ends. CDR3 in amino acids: CASSFPVEGVTYEQYF. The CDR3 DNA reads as TGTGCCAGCAGCTTCCCGGTGGAGGGTGTCACCTACGAGCAGTACTTC.

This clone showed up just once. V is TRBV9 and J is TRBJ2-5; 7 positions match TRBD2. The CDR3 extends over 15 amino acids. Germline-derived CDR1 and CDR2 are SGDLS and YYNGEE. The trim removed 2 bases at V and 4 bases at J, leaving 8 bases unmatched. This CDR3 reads CASSVLGAGLETQYF. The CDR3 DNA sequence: TGTGCCAGCAGCGTCCTCGGAGCGGGGCTAGAGACCCAGTACTTC.

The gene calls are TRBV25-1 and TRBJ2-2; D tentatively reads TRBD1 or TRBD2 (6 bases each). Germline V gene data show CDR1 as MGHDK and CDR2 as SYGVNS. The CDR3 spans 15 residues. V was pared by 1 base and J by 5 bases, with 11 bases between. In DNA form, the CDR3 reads TGTGCCAGCAGTGAATTGGGGGGCGGGACCGGGGAGCTGTTTTTT. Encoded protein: CASSELGGGTGELFF. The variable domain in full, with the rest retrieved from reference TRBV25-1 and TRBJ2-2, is EADIYQTPRYLVIGTGKKITLECSQTMGHDKMYWYQQDPGMELHLIHYSYGVNSTEKGDLSSESTVSRIRTEHFPLTLESARPSHTSQYLCASSELGGGTGELFFGEGSRLTVL.

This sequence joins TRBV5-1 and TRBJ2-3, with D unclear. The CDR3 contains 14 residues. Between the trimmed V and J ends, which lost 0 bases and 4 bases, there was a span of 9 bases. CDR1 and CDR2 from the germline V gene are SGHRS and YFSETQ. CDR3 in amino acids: CASSLVPRADTQYF. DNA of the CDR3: TGCGCCAGCAGCTTGGTGCCTAGAGCAGATACGCAGTATTTT.

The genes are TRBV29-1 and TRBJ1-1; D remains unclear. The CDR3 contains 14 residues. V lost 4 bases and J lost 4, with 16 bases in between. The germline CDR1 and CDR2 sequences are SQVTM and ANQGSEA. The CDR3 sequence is CSVVILGKGTEAFF. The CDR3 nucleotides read TGCAGCGTTGTGATCCTGGGGAAGGGCACTGAAGCTTTCTTT.

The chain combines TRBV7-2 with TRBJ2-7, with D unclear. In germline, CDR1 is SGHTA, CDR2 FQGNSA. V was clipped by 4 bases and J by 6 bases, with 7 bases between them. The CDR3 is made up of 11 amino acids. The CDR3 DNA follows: TGTGCCAGCAGCTCCTTAGCCGAGCAGTACTTC. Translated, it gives CASSSLAEQYF.

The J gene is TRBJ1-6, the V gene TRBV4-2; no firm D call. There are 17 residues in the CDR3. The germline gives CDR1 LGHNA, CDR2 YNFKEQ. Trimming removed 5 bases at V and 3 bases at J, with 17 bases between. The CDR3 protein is CASSAVAALLYNSPLHF. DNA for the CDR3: TGTGCCAGCAGCGCTGTAGCCGCACTACTCTATAATTCACCCCTCCACTTT.

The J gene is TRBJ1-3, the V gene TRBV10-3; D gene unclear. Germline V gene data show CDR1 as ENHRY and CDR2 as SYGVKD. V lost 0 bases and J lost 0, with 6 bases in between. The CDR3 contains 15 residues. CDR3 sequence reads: CAISESGTSGNTIYF. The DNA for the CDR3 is TGTGCCATCAGTGAGTCAGGTACCTCTGGAAACACCATATATTTT.

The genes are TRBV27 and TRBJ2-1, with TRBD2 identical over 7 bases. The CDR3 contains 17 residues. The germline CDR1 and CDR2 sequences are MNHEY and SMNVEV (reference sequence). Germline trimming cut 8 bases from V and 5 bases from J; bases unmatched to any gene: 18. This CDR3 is CASSRPSGPRGDNEQFF. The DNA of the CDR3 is TGTGCCAGCTCCCGCCCTAGCGGACCCCGGGGTGACAATGAGCAGTTCTTC.

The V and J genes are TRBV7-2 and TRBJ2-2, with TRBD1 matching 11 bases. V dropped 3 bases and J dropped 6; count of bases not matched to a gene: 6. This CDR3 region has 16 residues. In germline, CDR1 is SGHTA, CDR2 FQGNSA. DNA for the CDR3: TGTGCCAGCAGCTTGTCCGGGACAGGGGGAGCCGGGGAGCTGTTTTTT. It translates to CASSLSGTGGAGELFF.

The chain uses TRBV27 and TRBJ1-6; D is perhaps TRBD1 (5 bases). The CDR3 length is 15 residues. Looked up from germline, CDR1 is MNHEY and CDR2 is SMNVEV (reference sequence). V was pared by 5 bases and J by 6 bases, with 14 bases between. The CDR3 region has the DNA TGTGCCAGCAGTCCCGCCCGGGGGGTTAATTCACCCCTCCACTTT. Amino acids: CASSPARGVNSPLHF.

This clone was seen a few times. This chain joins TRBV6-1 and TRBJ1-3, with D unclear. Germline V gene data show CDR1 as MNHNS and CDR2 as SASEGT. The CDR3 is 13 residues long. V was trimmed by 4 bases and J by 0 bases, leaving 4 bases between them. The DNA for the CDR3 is TGTGCCAGCAGTGCAGGCTCTGGAAACACCATATATTTT. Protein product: CASSAGSGNTIYF.

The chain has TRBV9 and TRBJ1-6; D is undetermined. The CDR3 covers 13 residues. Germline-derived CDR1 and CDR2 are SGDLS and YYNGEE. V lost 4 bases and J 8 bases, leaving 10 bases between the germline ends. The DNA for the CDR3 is TGTGCCAGCAGCACCCGGCTGGATTCACCCCTCCACTTT. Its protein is CASSTRLDSPLHF.

CDR3 DNA sequence: TGTGCCAGCACCGGTAGGGGAGGGACTTTAGCACAAGAGACCCAGTACTTC. Translated, it gives CASTGRGGTLAQETQYF. The chain couples TRBV2 to TRBJ2-5; TRBD2 aligns across 7 bases. V lost 7 bases and J lost 2; bases outside the gene matches: 16. Germline loops: CDR1 SNHLY, CDR2 FYNNEI. This CDR3 is 17 amino acids long.